This note documents a single T cell receptor (beta chain) sequence. The antigen is not known. These data belong to a study of post-analysis software for immune sequencing data. General study findings and limits: Compared with controls, patients had more of about 5 TRBV segments, including TRBV5-6, TRBV5-1 and TRBV20-1.

cDNA libraries of TCR beta carried unique molecular identifiers. TCRdb reprocessed the PCR reads via MiXCR and lists one record per CDR3 protein. The data show fewer than 550,000 distinct CDR3 sequences, around a third seen once. The length of the CDR3 is 16 residues. With V trimmed by 2 bases and J by 8 bases, 5 bases remained unmatched. Germline V gene lookup returns CDR1 MNHEY and CDR2 SVGAGI. Sequenced: blood. This TCR derives from a girl aged 2-17 years with multiple sclerosis. The chain uses TRBV6-5 and TRBJ2-3; 15 nucleotides line up with TRBD2. The CDR3 is CASSYGTSGGTSTQYF. The CDR3 nucleotides are TGTGCCAGCAGTTACGGGACTAGCGGGGGGACCAGTACGCAGTATTTT.